This T cell receptor (beta chain) is from a study of blood T cell repertoires in COVID-19. The protocol was immunoSEQ multiplex PCR, while the TCRdb copy is restricted to in-frame clones and leaves out a portion. In the table there are some 290,000 clones, approximately 87% of which are singletons. CDR1 and CDR2 from the germline V gene are MGHDK and SYGVNS. Trimming stripped 4 bases from V and 4 bases from J, with 22 bases between. This CDR3 spans 17 amino acids. The sequenced sample was peripheral blood. The sequence was obtained from a woman under 40 with COVID-19, enrolled during active disease. V is TRBV25-1 and J is TRBJ1-2; D might be TRBD1 (6 bases). This chain's CDR3 is CASSAPTGRGAAYGYTF. Written as DNA, the CDR3 is TGTGCCAGCAGTGCCCCGACCGGCAGGGGTGCCGCCTATGGCTACACCTTC.